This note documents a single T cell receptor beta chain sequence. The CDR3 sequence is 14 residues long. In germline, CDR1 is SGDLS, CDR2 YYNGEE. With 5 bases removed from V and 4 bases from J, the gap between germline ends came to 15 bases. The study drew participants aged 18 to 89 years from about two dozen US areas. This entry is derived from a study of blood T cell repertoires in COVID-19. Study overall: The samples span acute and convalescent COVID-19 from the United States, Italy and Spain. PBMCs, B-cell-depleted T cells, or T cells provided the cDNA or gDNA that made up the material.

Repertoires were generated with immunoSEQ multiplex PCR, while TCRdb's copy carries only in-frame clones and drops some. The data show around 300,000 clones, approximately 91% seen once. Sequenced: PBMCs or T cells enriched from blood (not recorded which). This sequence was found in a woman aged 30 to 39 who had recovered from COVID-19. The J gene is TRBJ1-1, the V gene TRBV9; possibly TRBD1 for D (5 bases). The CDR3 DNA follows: TGTGCCAGCAGTTATGGGGCAGGGTCCACTGAAGCTTTCTTT. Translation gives CASSYGAGSTEAFF.